Listed below are T cell receptor beta chains from one sample, sequenced in a study of regulatory T cells in long-lasting Graves disease. TCRdb called the multiplex PCR reads again in MiXCR, with one record for every CDR3 protein. This table has about 430,000 distinct CDR3 sequences, roughly 15% appearing once. The same sample was also studied in work on T cells in Graves' hyperthyroidism and ophthalmopathy.

The sample consisted of peripheral blood mononuclear cells (PBMCs), taken at new diagnosis, from a patient treated with antithyroid drugs. Source of these receptors: a woman aged 40 to 50 with Graves disease. Each CDR3 is given with its conserved first and last residue. Only part of the rows carry a size: once, few, many, or a class if the clone is expanded.

j_gene: TRBJ2-5
v_gene: TRBV7-3
len: 15
abundance: many
CDR3aa: CASSLQGAMQETQYF

j_gene: TRBJ1-2
v_gene: TRBV6-2/TRBV6-3
len: 12
abundance: many
CDR3aa: CASSYSSDGYTF

j_gene: TRBJ2-1
v_gene: TRBV12-3/TRBV12-4
len: 12
abundance: few
CDR3aa: CASSFLGSEQFF

j_gene: TRBJ2-7
v_gene: TRBV27
len: 15
abundance: .
CDR3aa: CASNSRAESPYEQYF

j_gene: TRBJ2-5
v_gene: TRBV28
len: 15
abundance: many
CDR3aa: CASSITSGSQETQYF

j_gene: TRBJ2-3
v_gene: TRBV9
len: 15
abundance: .
CDR3aa: CASSPEREVADTQYF

j_gene: TRBJ1-2
v_gene: TRBV28
len: 15
abundance: many
CDR3aa: CASSTGTRQGYGYTF

j_gene: TRBJ2-3
v_gene: TRBV9
len: 15
abundance: few
CDR3aa: CASSVLAGVQDTQYF

j_gene: TRBJ2-2
v_gene: TRBV11-3
len: 15
abundance: many
CDR3aa: CASSLDRLNTGELFF

j_gene: TRBJ2-1
v_gene: TRBV13
len: 16
abundance: many
CDR3aa: CASSSAGTGYYNEQFF

j_gene: TRBJ2-5
v_gene: TRBV28
len: 13
abundance: many
CDR3aa: CASTPPGGKTQYF

j_gene: TRBJ2-7
v_gene: TRBV12-5
len: 13
abundance: .
CDR3aa: CASGWDRGYEQYF

j_gene: TRBJ2-2
v_gene: TRBV7-9
len: 14
abundance: many
CDR3aa: CASSLGGGVRELFF

j_gene: TRBJ1-2
v_gene: TRBV24-1
len: 16
abundance: .
CDR3aa: CATSDPTTTGGEGYAF

j_gene: TRBJ2-7
v_gene: TRBV11-2
len: 16
abundance: many
CDR3aa: CASSSIKGQHSYEQYF

j_gene: TRBJ2-1
v_gene: TRBV20-1
len: 11
abundance: many
CDR3aa: CSAPRGGEQFF

j_gene: TRBJ2-5
v_gene: TRBV11-2
len: 13
abundance: many
CDR3aa: CASTVLGKETQYF

j_gene: TRBJ2-3
v_gene: TRBV19
len: 15
abundance: many
CDR3aa: CASSIGASLKDTQYF

j_gene: TRBJ2-1
v_gene: TRBV27
len: 13
abundance: many
CDR3aa: CASSLANYNEQFF

j_gene: TRBJ2-3
v_gene: TRBV7-6
len: 14
abundance: many
CDR3aa: CASSPQAVTDTQYF

j_gene: TRBJ2-1
v_gene: TRBV7-8
len: 15
abundance: many
CDR3aa: CASSAGLPDHNEQFF

j_gene: TRBJ2-2
v_gene: TRBV15
len: 15
abundance: .
CDR3aa: CATRGIHRDTGELFF

j_gene: TRBJ1-1
v_gene: TRBV7-2
len: 16
abundance: .
CDR3aa: CASSLPGQGPNTEAFF

j_gene: TRBJ2-1
v_gene: TRBV4-3
len: 18
abundance: few
CDR3aa: CASSQWTGFGESYNEQFF

j_gene: TRBJ2-7
v_gene: TRBV12-3/TRBV12-4
len: 15
abundance: many
CDR3aa: CASSPRLAGVYEQYF

j_gene: TRBJ2-3
v_gene: TRBV13
len: 13
abundance: many
CDR3aa: CASSLQSTDTQYF

j_gene: TRBJ2-1
v_gene: TRBV11-3
len: 13
abundance: many
CDR3aa: CASSSPAENEQFF

j_gene: TRBJ2-7
v_gene: TRBV20-1
len: 12
abundance: many
CDR3aa: CSAGLAGGEQYF

j_gene: TRBJ2-7
v_gene: TRBV5-1
len: 14
abundance: few
CDR3aa: CASSPGQGQEEQYF

j_gene: TRBJ2-2
v_gene: TRBV3-1
len: 13
abundance: .
CDR3aa: CASSQVLSGELFF

j_gene: TRBJ2-6
v_gene: TRBV15
len: 21
abundance: .
CDR3aa: CATRGGGTPTGRVLGANVLTF

j_gene: TRBJ1-2
v_gene: TRBV28
len: 12
abundance: many
CDR3aa: CASSVTRYGYTF

j_gene: TRBJ2-7
v_gene: TRBV7-9
len: 16
abundance: many
CDR3aa: CASSFSGSSGIREQYF

j_gene: TRBJ2-2
v_gene: TRBV7-9
len: 15
abundance: many
CDR3aa: CASSLAGGNTGELFF

j_gene: TRBJ1-3
v_gene: TRBV11-3
len: 15
abundance: many
CDR3aa: CASSSDRTGFGGIYF

j_gene: TRBJ2-7
v_gene: TRBV7-9
len: 14
abundance: many
CDR3aa: CASSLWPGLREQYF

j_gene: TRBJ1-1
v_gene: TRBV5-1
len: 15
abundance: .
CDR3aa: CATRLALGGNTEAFF

j_gene: TRBJ1-1
v_gene: TRBV5-1
len: 14
abundance: .
CDR3aa: CASRKMTGAPEAFF

j_gene: TRBJ2-7
v_gene: TRBV5-6
len: 18
abundance: few
CDR3aa: CASSRPSPTGPLSYEQYF

j_gene: TRBJ1-5
v_gene: TRBV6-1
len: 15
abundance: many
CDR3aa: CASSHAGTGGQPQHF

j_gene: TRBJ2-1
v_gene: TRBV27
len: 14
abundance: many
CDR3aa: CASSLGTRIDEQFF

j_gene: TRBJ2-3
v_gene: TRBV12-5
len: 15
abundance: many
CDR3aa: CASGLDTLQTDTQYF

j_gene: TRBJ2-3
v_gene: TRBV18
len: 13
abundance: many
CDR3aa: CASSPQGADTQYF

j_gene: TRBJ2-2
v_gene: TRBV2
len: 15
abundance: .
CDR3aa: CASSASAGETGELFF

j_gene: TRBJ2-5
v_gene: TRBV2
len: 13
abundance: many
CDR3aa: CASRASGQETQYF

j_gene: TRBJ1-3
v_gene: TRBV12-3/TRBV12-4
len: 17
abundance: .
CDR3aa: CASSSLLGHHSGNTIYF

j_gene: TRBJ2-7
v_gene: TRBV5-6
len: 15
abundance: .
CDR3aa: CASSLFLAGDPEQYF

j_gene: TRBJ2-7
v_gene: TRBV29-1
len: 14
abundance: many
CDR3aa: CSVAGTGVPYEQYF